Listed below are T cell receptor beta chains from one sample, sequenced in a study of CD8+ T cells in alopecia areata. Produced via immunoSEQ multiplex PCR; TCRdb's table is partial and in-frame only. This table has about 110,000 clones, approximately 59% appearing once. Sequenced sample: CD8+ T cells sorted from blood. All receptors come from a human donor in good health. Each CDR3 is given with its conserved first and last residue. The D gene is left open where the match is weak. Size values are once, few and many counts, or a class for expanded clones, and some rows have none.

j_gene: TRBJ1-1
d_gene: TRBD1
abundance: few
v_gene: TRBV29-1
CDR3nt: TGCAGCGTTGAAACCGGGACAGGGAGGTTTCGGACTGAAGCTTTCTTT
CDR3aa: CSVETGTGRFRTEAFF

j_gene: TRBJ2-7
d_gene: .
abundance: .
v_gene: TRBV25-1
CDR3nt: TGTGCCAGCAGTGAAACTTGGAACGAGCAGTACTTC
CDR3aa: CASSETWNEQYF

j_gene: TRBJ2-2
d_gene: .
abundance: once
v_gene: TRBV5-1
CDR3nt: TGCGCCAGCAGCTGGACAGCGAACACCGGGGAGCTGTTTTTT
CDR3aa: CASSWTANTGELFF

j_gene: TRBJ2-5
d_gene: .
abundance: .
v_gene: TRBV13
CDR3nt: TGTGCCAGCAGCTTAGGCCGGGGTAAGGGAGAGACCCAGTACTTC
CDR3aa: CASSLGRGKGETQYF

j_gene: TRBJ2-2
d_gene: .
abundance: .
v_gene: TRBV10-3
CDR3nt: TGTGCCATCAGTGATCTCGGCAATACCTACACCGGGGAGCTGTTTTTT
CDR3aa: CAISDLGNTYTGELFF

j_gene: TRBJ1-5
d_gene: .
abundance: .
v_gene: TRBV7-8
CDR3nt: TGTGCCAGCAGCCCTGGAGATGGGGATGCAAATCAGCCCCAGCATTTT
CDR3aa: CASSPGDGDANQPQHF

j_gene: TRBJ1-2
d_gene: TRBD1
abundance: .
v_gene: TRBV9
CDR3nt: TGTGCCAACAAGCGTAAAGGGGTCCGAGCCAAGGGGGCCCCGACTAACTATGGCTACACCTTC
CDR3aa: CANKRKGVRAKGAPTNYGYTF

j_gene: TRBJ2-3
d_gene: TRBD1
abundance: .
v_gene: TRBV29-1
CDR3nt: TGCAGCGTTCAGGGGGCGCGGGGCACAGATACGCAGTATTTT
CDR3aa: CSVQGARGTDTQYF

j_gene: TRBJ1-1
d_gene: .
abundance: .
v_gene: TRBV6-4
CDR3nt: TGTGCCAGCAGTGAAAACCCCGGGACAAGTGAAGCTTTCTTT
CDR3aa: CASSENPGTSEAFF

j_gene: TRBJ2-5
d_gene: TRBD1
abundance: few
v_gene: TRBV5-1
CDR3nt: TGCGCCAGCAGCCCCGGGACAGGAGGAGAAGAGACCCAGTACTTC
CDR3aa: CASSPGTGGEETQYF

j_gene: TRBJ2-7
d_gene: .
abundance: .
v_gene: TRBV25-1
CDR3nt: TGTGCCAGCAGTGAACGGGAGCAGTACTTC
CDR3aa: CASSEREQYF

j_gene: TRBJ2-2
d_gene: .
abundance: few
v_gene: TRBV5-1
CDR3nt: TGCGCCAGCAGCTTCATTTCGAACACCGGGGAGCTGTTTTTT
CDR3aa: CASSFISNTGELFF

j_gene: TRBJ2-1
d_gene: .
abundance: .
v_gene: TRBV5-1
CDR3nt: TGCGCCAGCAGCTTGCCATACTCCTACAATGAGCAGTTCTTC
CDR3aa: CASSLPYSYNEQFF

j_gene: TRBJ2-2
d_gene: .
abundance: few
v_gene: TRBV5-4
CDR3nt: TGTGCCAGCAGCCCCCCAGGGCTGTTTTTT
CDR3aa: CASSPPGLFF

j_gene: TRBJ1-2
d_gene: .
abundance: .
v_gene: TRBV5-6
CDR3nt: TGTGCCAGCAGCCTAGGGACGGTCGATGGCTACACCTTC
CDR3aa: CASSLGTVDGYTF

j_gene: TRBJ2-5
d_gene: TRBD2
abundance: .
v_gene: TRBV7-3
CDR3nt: TGTGCCAGCAGCCCCGGGTATGCGGGGGGTCCCCAAGAGACCCAGTACTTC
CDR3aa: CASSPGYAGGPQETQYF

j_gene: TRBJ2-5
d_gene: TRBD1
abundance: few
v_gene: TRBV9
CDR3nt: TGTGCCAGCAGCGGAGGGATGACAGGGGGCGAGACCCAGTACTTC
CDR3aa: CASSGGMTGGETQYF

j_gene: TRBJ2-1
d_gene: .
abundance: once
v_gene: TRBV7-2
CDR3nt: TGTGCCAGCAGCTTAGGTTTCAGCTACAATGAGCAGTTCTTC
CDR3aa: CASSLGFSYNEQFF

j_gene: TRBJ2-1
d_gene: TRBD2
abundance: .
v_gene: TRBV9
CDR3nt: TGTGCCAGCAGCGTAGCGGCGGGGGGGCCATTCAGCAATGAGCAGTTCTTC
CDR3aa: CASSVAAGGPFSNEQFF

j_gene: TRBJ1-5
d_gene: .
abundance: .
v_gene: TRBV4-2
CDR3nt: TGTGCCAGCAGCCAAGATATGGGATGGAGTCAGCCCCAGCATTTT
CDR3aa: CASSQDMGWSQPQHF

j_gene: TRBJ2-5
d_gene: .
abundance: few
v_gene: TRBV30
CDR3nt: TGTGCCTGGAGCCCGGGACCCCGACCGGAGACCCAGTACTTC
CDR3aa: CAWSPGPRPETQYF

j_gene: TRBJ2-1
d_gene: TRBD2
abundance: .
v_gene: TRBV2
CDR3nt: TGTGCCAGCAGCGGAGGACTAGCGGCCTTCAATGAGCAGTTCTTC
CDR3aa: CASSGGLAAFNEQFF

j_gene: TRBJ2-6
d_gene: TRBD1
abundance: once
v_gene: TRBV11-1
CDR3nt: TGTGCCAGCAGCCATGGACAGGCAGGGGCCAACGTCCTGACTTTC
CDR3aa: CASSHGQAGANVLTF

j_gene: TRBJ2-7
d_gene: TRBD1
abundance: .
v_gene: TRBV7-8
CDR3nt: TGTGCCAGCAGCACCTCGACAGGGGTTTCCTACGAGCAGTACTTC
CDR3aa: CASSTSTGVSYEQYF

j_gene: TRBJ2-7
d_gene: TRBD1
abundance: .
v_gene: TRBV28
CDR3nt: TGTGCCAGCGGGCGACAGGGCTCCTACGAGCAGTACTTC
CDR3aa: CASGRQGSYEQYF

j_gene: TRBJ2-1
d_gene: .
abundance: once
v_gene: TRBV9
CDR3nt: TGTGCCAGCAGCGCACGGGACTACAATGAGCAGTTCTTC
CDR3aa: CASSARDYNEQFF

j_gene: TRBJ2-2
d_gene: TRBD1
abundance: .
v_gene: TRBV25-1
CDR3nt: TGTGCCAGCAGTGAGGGACAGGGGACCGGGGAGCTGTTTTTT
CDR3aa: CASSEGQGTGELFF

j_gene: TRBJ2-7
d_gene: .
abundance: .
v_gene: TRBV11-2
CDR3nt: TGTGCCAGCAGCTTAGTCTACGAGCAGTACTTC
CDR3aa: CASSLVYEQYF

j_gene: TRBJ2-1
d_gene: .
abundance: .
v_gene: TRBV11-2
CDR3nt: TGTGCCAGCACCCATGGGGCGGGAAATGAGCAGTTCTTC
CDR3aa: CASTHGAGNEQFF

j_gene: TRBJ2-5
d_gene: .
abundance: few
v_gene: TRBV6-6
CDR3nt: TGTGCCAGCAGCGGAGGAGGACCGGGGGTAAAAGAGACCCAGTACTTC
CDR3aa: CASSGGGPGVKETQYF

j_gene: TRBJ2-7
d_gene: .
abundance: .
v_gene: TRBV15
CDR3nt: TGTGCCACCAGCACCGACGGATACGAGCAGTACTTC
CDR3aa: CATSTDGYEQYF

j_gene: TRBJ2-6
d_gene: .
abundance: few
v_gene: TRBV5-4
CDR3nt: TGTGCCAGCAGCTTGGGGGTTACTGGGGCCAACGTCCTGACTTTC
CDR3aa: CASSLGVTGANVLTF

j_gene: TRBJ2-7
d_gene: .
abundance: .
v_gene: TRBV7-9
CDR3nt: TGTGCCAGCAGCTTATGCGGCAGGGGAATAAGCGAGCAGTACTTC
CDR3aa: CASSLCGRGISEQYF

j_gene: TRBJ1-2
d_gene: TRBD1
abundance: once
v_gene: TRBV11-2
CDR3nt: TGTGCCAGCAGCCCCACAGGGGCGGGCTATGGCTACACCTTC
CDR3aa: CASSPTGAGYGYTF

j_gene: TRBJ1-1
d_gene: .
abundance: few
v_gene: TRBV5-6
CDR3nt: TGTGCCAGCAGCTTCATGACAGCCCAAGCTTTCTTT
CDR3aa: CASSFMTAQAFF

j_gene: TRBJ2-1
d_gene: .
abundance: once
v_gene: TRBV6-1
CDR3nt: TGTGCCAGCAGTGAAGGAGTTCGATTATACAATGAGCAGTTCTTC
CDR3aa: CASSEGVRLYNEQFF

j_gene: TRBJ2-7
d_gene: TRBD2
abundance: few
v_gene: TRBV7-9
CDR3nt: TGTGCCAGCAGCGGCCAGACTAGCGGGGTACCCTACGAGCAGTACTTC
CDR3aa: CASSGQTSGVPYEQYF

j_gene: TRBJ2-3
d_gene: .
abundance: few
v_gene: TRBV6-5
CDR3nt: TGTGCCAGCAGTTACTCAGGAAAACTACTCACAGATACGCAGTATTTT
CDR3aa: CASSYSGKLLTDTQYF

j_gene: TRBJ2-2
d_gene: .
abundance: few
v_gene: TRBV23-1
CDR3nt: TGCGCCAGCAAAGAGCCCGGGGAGCTGTTTTTT
CDR3aa: CASKEPGELFF

j_gene: TRBJ1-1
d_gene: .
abundance: .
v_gene: TRBV5-6
CDR3nt: TGTGCCAGCAGCTACGGACAGTCGAACACTGAAGCTTTCTTT
CDR3aa: CASSYGQSNTEAFF

j_gene: TRBJ2-5
d_gene: TRBD1
abundance: .
v_gene: TRBV15
CDR3nt: TGTGCCACCCAGGGCGGACAGGGGGGTTACCAAGAGACCCAGTACTTC
CDR3aa: CATQGGQGGYQETQYF

j_gene: TRBJ1-6
d_gene: TRBD1
abundance: .
v_gene: TRBV9
CDR3nt: TGTGCCAGCAGCCCTCGGCTTGGGACAGGGAAAGGTTCACCCCTCCACTTT
CDR3aa: CASSPRLGTGKGSPLHF

j_gene: TRBJ2-7
d_gene: .
abundance: .
v_gene: TRBV29-1
CDR3nt: TGCAGCGCCCTGACAGGCCTCTCCTACGAGCAGTACTTC
CDR3aa: CSALTGLSYEQYF

j_gene: TRBJ2-7
d_gene: .
abundance: few
v_gene: TRBV7-2
CDR3nt: TGTGCCAGCAGCTTAGGGTACAGGAGGGAATTAGGTTACGAGCAGTACTTC
CDR3aa: CASSLGYRRELGYEQYF

j_gene: TRBJ1-1
d_gene: .
abundance: .
v_gene: TRBV5-6
CDR3nt: TGTGCCAGCAGCTTAGGGGGTAACACTGAAGCTTTCTTT
CDR3aa: CASSLGGNTEAFF

j_gene: TRBJ2-1
d_gene: TRBD2
abundance: .
v_gene: TRBV9
CDR3nt: TGTGCCAGCAGCCCTGGGACCAGCGGGGGCAATGAGCAGTTCTTC
CDR3aa: CASSPGTSGGNEQFF

j_gene: TRBJ2-2
d_gene: TRBD2
abundance: .
v_gene: TRBV27
CDR3nt: TGTGCCAGCAGTGCGGGACTAGCGGGGGGCACCGGGGAGCTGTTTTTT
CDR3aa: CASSAGLAGGTGELFF

j_gene: TRBJ2-1
d_gene: .
abundance: .
v_gene: TRBV27
CDR3nt: TGTGCCAGCAGTTTATTGGGGCCATACAATGAGCAGTTCTTC
CDR3aa: CASSLLGPYNEQFF